These T cell receptor beta chains were read from a single sample in a study of cytomegalovirus exposure and HLA in healthy donors. Sequencing used immunoSEQ multiplex PCR; TCRdb keeps in-frame clones, though not all of them. The sample comprises about 180,000 clones, under 85% of which are singletons, and more than 4% rests with the top ten. Sequenced sample: PBMCs. These receptors were obtained from a man younger than 35 in good health and CMV-seronegative. The CDR3 runs from the conserved cysteine through the conserved F or W. The D gene is left open where the match is weak. Expanded clones are given a class, and other clones once, few, many or no size at all.

j_call clone_size v_call d_call cdr3_nt cdr3_aa
TRBJ2-3 . TRBV7-9 TRBD2 TGTTCCAGCAGCTCACTTAGCGGGGGATTACTCCCAGATACGCAGTATTTT CSSSSLSGGLLPDTQYF
TRBJ1-2 . TRBV28 TRBD1 TGTGCCAGCAGTACAGGGGGCGATGGCTACACCTTC CASSTGGDGYTF
TRBJ2-5 . TRBV29-1 . TGCAGCGTTGTAGGGGACCAAGAGACCCAGTACTTC CSVVGDQETQYF
TRBJ2-5 . TRBV4-1 . TGCGCCAGCACCCTTCACTCGACAGGCGTTCCGGAGACCCAGTACTTC CASTLHSTGVPETQYF
TRBJ2-7 once TRBV7-6 TRBD1 TGTGCCAGCAGCTTATCAACAGGGGACTACGAGCAGTACTTC CASSLSTGDYEQYF
TRBJ1-1 . TRBV6-4 . TGTGCCAGCAGTGAGATGGCCAACACTGAAGCTTTCTTT CASSEMANTEAFF
TRBJ1-1 . TRBV2 . TGTGCCAGCCAACTGACGGCCCGCCCGGGAGCTTTCTTT CASQLTARPGAFF
TRBJ1-5 . TRBV28 . TGTGCCAGCAGTTTGGACAGCCTAAGCAATCAGCCCCAGCATTTT CASSLDSLSNQPQHF
TRBJ1-5 . TRBV27 . TGTGCCAGCAGTACAGGGAGAAGGCAGCCCCAGCATTTT CASSTGRRQPQHF
TRBJ1-1 . TRBV27 . TGTGCCAGCAGTCTACGGGTAATGAACACTGAAGCTTTCTTT CASSLRVMNTEAFF
TRBJ1-2 . TRBV30 . TGTGCCTGGAGTACGGGGGATGGCTACACCTTC CAWSTGDGYTF
TRBJ2-3 . TRBV7-9 TRBD1 TGTGCCAGCAGCAAGGGACAGGGGACAGATACGCAGTATTTT CASSKGQGTDTQYF
TRBJ2-7 . TRBV7-9 TRBD1 TGTGCCAGCAGCCCGACCGGGACAGGTTACGAGCAGTACTTC CASSPTGTGYEQYF
TRBJ2-1 . TRBV27 TRBD1 TGTGCCACCGCCCGGGACAGGGGTTGGGATGAGCAGTTCTTC CATARDRGWDEQFF
TRBJ1-1 . TRBV6-6 . TGTGCCAGCAGCCCCGAGGATGAGAACACTGAAGCTTTCTTT CASSPEDENTEAFF
TRBJ2-3 . TRBV6-5 . TGTGCCACCCGAAAACTGGATACGCAGTATTTT CATRKLDTQYF